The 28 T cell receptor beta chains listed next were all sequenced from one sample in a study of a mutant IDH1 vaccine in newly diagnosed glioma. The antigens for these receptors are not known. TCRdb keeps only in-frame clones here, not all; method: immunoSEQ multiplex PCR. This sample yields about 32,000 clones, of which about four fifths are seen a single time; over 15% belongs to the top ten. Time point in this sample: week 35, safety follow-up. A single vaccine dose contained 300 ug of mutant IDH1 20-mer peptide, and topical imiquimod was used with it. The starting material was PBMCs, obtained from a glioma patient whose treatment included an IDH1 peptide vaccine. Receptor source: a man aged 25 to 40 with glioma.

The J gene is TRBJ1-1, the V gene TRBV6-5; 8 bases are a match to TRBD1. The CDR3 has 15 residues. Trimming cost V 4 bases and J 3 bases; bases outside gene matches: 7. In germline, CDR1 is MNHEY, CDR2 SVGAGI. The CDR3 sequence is CASSSRGPFDTEAFF. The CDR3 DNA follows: TGTGCCAGCAGTTCCAGGGGGCCCTTCGACACTGAAGCTTTCTTT.

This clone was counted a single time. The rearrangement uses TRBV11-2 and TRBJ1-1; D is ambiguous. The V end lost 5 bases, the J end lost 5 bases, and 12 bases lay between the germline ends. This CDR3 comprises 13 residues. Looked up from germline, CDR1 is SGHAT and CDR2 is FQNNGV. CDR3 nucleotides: TGTGCCAGCAGCCCCCGAGGTCGGACTGAAGCTTTCTTT. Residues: CASSPRGRTEAFF.

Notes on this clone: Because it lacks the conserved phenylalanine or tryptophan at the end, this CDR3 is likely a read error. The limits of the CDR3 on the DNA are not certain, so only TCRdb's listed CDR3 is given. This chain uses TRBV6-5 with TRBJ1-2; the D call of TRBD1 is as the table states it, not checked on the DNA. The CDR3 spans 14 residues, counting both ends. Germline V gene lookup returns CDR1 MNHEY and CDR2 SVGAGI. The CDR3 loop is CASSLFRDRGLLSY.

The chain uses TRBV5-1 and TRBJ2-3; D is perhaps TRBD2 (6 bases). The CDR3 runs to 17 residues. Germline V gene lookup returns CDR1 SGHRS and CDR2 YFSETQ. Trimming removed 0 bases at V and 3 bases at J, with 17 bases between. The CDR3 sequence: CASSLVGSGGGTDTQYF. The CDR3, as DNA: TGCGCCAGCAGCTTGGTGGGGAGCGGAGGAGGGACAGATACGCAGTATTTT.

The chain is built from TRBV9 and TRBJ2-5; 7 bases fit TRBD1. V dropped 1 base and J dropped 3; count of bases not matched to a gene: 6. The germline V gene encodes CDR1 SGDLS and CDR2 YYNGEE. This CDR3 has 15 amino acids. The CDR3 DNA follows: TGTGCCAGCAGCGTAAGTGGGACAGCAAAAGAGACCCAGTACTTC. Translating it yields CASSVSGTAKETQYF.

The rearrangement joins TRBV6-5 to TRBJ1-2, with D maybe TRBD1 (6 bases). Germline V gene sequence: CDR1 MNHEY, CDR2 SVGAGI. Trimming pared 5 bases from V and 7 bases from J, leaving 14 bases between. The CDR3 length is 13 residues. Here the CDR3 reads CASSQSQGLGYTF. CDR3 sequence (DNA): TGTGCCAGCAGTCAATCACAGGGTCTTGGCTACACCTTC.

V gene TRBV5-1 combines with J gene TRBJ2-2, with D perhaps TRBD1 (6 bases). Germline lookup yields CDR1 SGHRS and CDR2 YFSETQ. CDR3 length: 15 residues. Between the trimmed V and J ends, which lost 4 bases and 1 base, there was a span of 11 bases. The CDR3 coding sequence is TGCGCCAGCAGCCCGGGACAAAGGAACACCGGGGAGCTGTTTTTT. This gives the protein CASSPGQRNTGELFF.

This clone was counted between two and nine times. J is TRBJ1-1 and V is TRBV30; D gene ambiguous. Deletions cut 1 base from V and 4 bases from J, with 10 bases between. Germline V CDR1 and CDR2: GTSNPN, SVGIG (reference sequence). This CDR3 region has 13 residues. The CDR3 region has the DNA TGTGCCTGGAGTGGATGGGCCGGCACTGAAGCTTTCTTT. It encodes CAWSGWAGTEAFF.

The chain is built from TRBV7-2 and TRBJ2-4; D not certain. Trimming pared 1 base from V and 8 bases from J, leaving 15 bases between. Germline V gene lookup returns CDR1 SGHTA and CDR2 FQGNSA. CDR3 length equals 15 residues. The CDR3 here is CASSLVSPPGDIQYF. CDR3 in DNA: TGTGCCAGCAGCTTAGTCTCCCCCCCAGGAGACATTCAGTACTTC.

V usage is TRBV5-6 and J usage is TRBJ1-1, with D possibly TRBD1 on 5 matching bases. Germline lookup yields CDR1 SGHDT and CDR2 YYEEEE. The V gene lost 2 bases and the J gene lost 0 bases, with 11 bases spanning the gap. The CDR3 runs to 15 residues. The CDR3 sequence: CASSFDLTVNTEAFF. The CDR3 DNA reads TGTGCCAGCAGCTTCGATTTGACAGTGAACACTGAAGCTTTCTTT.

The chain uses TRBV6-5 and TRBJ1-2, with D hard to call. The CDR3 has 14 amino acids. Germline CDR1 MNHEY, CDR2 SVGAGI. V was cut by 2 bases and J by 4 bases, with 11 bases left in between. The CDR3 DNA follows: TGTGCCAGCAGTTACGAGAGGACGGGCTATGGCTACACCTTC. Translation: CASSYERTGYGYTF.

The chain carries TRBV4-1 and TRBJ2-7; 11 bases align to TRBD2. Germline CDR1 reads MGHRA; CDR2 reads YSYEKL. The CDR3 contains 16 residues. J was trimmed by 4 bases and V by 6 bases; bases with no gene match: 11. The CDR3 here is CASSRVTSGSSYEQYF. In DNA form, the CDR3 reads TGCGCCAGCAGTCGAGTTACTAGCGGGAGTTCGTACGAGCAGTACTTC.

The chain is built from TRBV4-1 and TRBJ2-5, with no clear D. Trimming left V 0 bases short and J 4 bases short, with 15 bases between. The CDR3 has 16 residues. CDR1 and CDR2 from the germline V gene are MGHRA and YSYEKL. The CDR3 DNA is TGCGCCAGCAGCCAAGAACCGGGTTCAGAGCTAGAGACCCAGTACTTC. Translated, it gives CASSQEPGSELETQYF.

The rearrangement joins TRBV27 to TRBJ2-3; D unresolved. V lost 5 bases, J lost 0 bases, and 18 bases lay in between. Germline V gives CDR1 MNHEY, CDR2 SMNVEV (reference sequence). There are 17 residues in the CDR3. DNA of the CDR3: TGTGCCAGCAGTCCATCCGAGGAAATTTACAGCACAGATACGCAGTATTTT. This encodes CASSPSEEIYSTDTQYF.

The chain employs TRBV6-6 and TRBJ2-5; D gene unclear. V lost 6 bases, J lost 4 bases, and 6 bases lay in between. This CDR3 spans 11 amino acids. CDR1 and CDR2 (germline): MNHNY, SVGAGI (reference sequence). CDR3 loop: CASSLGETQYF. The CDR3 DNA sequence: TGTGCCAGCAGCCTTGGAGAGACCCAGTACTTC.

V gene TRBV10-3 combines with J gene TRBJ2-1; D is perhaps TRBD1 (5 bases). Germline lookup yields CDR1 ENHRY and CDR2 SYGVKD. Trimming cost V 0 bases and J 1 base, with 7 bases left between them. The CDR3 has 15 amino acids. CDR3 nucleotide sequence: TGTGCCATCAGTGAGTCGGCAGGGTCCTACAATGAGCAGTTCTTC. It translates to CAISESAGSYNEQFF.

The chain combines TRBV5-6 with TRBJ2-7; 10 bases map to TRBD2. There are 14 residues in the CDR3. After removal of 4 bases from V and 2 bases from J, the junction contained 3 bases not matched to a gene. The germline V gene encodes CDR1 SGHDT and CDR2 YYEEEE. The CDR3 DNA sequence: TGTGCCAGCAGCGCGGGGACTAGCGCCTACGAGCAGTACTTC. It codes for CASSAGTSAYEQYF.

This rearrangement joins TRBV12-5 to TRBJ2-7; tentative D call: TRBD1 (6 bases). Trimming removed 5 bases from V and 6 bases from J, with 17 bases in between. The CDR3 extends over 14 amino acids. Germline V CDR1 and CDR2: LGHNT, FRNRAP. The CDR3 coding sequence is TGTGCTAGTGGTCTGGGTTCACAGGGCTCCGAGCAGTACTTC. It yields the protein CASGLGSQGSEQYF.

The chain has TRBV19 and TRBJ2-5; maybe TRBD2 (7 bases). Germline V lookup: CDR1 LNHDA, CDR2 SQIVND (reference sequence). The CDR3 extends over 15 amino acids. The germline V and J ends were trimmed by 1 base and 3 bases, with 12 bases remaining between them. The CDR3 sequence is CASSIVGGGKETQYF. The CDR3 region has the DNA TGTGCCAGTAGTATAGTAGGGGGAGGGAAAGAGACCCAGTACTTC. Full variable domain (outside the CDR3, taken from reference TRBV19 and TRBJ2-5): DGGITQSPKYLFRKEGQNVTLSCEQNLNHDAMYWYRQDPGQGLRLIYYSQIVNDFQKGDIAEGYSVSREKKESFPLTVTSAQKNPTAFYLCASSIVGGGKETQYFGPGTRLLVL.

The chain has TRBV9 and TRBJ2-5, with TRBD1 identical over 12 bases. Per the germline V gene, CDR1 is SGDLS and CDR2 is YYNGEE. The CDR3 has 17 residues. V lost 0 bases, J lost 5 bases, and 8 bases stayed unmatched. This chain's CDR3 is CASSVEPGQGARETQYF. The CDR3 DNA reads TGTGCCAGCAGCGTAGAACCGGGACAGGGGGCCAGGGAGACCCAGTACTTC.

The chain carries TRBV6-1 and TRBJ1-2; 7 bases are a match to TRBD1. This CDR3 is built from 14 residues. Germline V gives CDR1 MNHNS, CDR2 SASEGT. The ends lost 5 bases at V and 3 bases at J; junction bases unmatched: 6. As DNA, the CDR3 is TGTGCCAGCAGTCCCCAGGGGGGAGACTATGGCTACACCTTC. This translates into CASSPQGGDYGYTF.

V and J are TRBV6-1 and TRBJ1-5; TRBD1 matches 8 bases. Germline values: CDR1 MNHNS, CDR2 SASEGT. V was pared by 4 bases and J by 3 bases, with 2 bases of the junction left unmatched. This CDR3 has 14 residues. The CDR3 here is CASSATGVNQPQHF. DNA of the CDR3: TGTGCCAGCAGTGCGACAGGGGTCAATCAGCCCCAGCATTTT.

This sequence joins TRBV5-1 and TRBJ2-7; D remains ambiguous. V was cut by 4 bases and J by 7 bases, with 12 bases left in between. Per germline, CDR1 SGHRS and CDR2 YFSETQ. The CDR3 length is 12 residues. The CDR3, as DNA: TGCGCCAGCAGCCCTGAAGCACCTGAGCAGTACTTC. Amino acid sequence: CASSPEAPEQYF.

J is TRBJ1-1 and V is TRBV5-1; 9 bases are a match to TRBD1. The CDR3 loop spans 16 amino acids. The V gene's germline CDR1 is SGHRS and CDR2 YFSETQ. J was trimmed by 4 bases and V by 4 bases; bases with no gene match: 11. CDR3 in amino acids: CASSGKTGGSSTEAFF. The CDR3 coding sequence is TGCGCCAGCAGCGGAAAGACAGGGGGGTCGAGCACTGAAGCTTTCTTT.

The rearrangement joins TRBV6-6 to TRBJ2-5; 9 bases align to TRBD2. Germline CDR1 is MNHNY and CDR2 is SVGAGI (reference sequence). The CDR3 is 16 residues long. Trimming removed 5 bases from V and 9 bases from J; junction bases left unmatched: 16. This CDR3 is CASSKAPSGIARAQYF. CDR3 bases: TGTGCCAGCAGTAAGGCCCCTAGCGGGATCGCAAGGGCCCAGTACTTC.

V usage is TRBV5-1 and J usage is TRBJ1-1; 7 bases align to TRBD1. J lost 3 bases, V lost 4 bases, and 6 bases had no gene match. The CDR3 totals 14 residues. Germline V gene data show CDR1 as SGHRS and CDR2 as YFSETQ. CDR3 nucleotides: TGCGCCAGCAGCGATCGGACAGGCGACACTGAAGCTTTCTTT. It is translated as CASSDRTGDTEAFF.

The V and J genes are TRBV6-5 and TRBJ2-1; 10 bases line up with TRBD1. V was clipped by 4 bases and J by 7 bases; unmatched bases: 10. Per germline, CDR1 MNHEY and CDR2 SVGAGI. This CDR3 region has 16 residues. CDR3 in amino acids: CASSSFRDRGTNEQFF. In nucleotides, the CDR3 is TGTGCCAGCAGTTCATTCCGGGACAGGGGTACGAATGAGCAGTTCTTC.

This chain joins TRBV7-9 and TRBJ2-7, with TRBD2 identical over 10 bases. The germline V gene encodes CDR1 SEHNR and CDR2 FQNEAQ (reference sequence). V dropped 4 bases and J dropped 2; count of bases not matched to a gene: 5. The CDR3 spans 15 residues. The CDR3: CASSSRLAGTYEQYF. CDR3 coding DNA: TGTGCCAGCAGCTCAAGACTAGCGGGTACCTACGAGCAGTACTTC. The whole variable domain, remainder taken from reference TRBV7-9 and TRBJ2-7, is DTGVSQNPRHKITKRGQNVTFRCDPISEHNRLYWYRQTLGQGPEFLTYFQNEAQLEKSRLLSDRFSAERPKGSFSTLEIQRTEQGDSAMYLCASSSRLAGTYEQYFGPGTRLTVT.